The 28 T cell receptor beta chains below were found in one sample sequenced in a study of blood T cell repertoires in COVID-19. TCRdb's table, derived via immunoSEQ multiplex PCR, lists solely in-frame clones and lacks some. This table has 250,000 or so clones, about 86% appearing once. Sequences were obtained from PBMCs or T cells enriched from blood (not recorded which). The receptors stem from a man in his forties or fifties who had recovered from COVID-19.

The CDR3 loop reads CASRLGTGALEQYF. CDR3 nucleotides: TGTGCCAGCAGACTCGGGACAGGGGCCCTCGAGCAGTACTTC. V gene TRBV6-5 combines with J gene TRBJ2-7; 10 bases agree with TRBD1. Trimming removed 6 bases from V and 6 bases from J; junction bases left unmatched: 8. Germline assignment: CDR1 MNHEY and CDR2 SVGAGI. The CDR3 length is 14 residues.

CDR3 DNA: TGTGCCAGCTCACGGACTAGCGGGGACCCAGATACGCAGTATTTT. Amino acids: CASSRTSGDPDTQYF. V usage is TRBV18 and J usage is TRBJ2-3; 12 positions agree with TRBD2. Germline CDR1 reads KGHSH; CDR2 reads LQKENI. V dropped 4 bases and J dropped 4; count of bases not matched to a gene: 3. The CDR3 is made up of 15 amino acids.

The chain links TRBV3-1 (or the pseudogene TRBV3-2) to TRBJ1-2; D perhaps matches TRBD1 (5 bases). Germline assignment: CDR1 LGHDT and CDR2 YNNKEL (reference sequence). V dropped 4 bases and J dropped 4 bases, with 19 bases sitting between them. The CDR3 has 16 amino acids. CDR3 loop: CASSPQTGRGGYGYTF. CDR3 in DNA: TGTGCCAGCAGCCCCCAAACCGGGAGGGGTGGCTATGGCTACACCTTC.

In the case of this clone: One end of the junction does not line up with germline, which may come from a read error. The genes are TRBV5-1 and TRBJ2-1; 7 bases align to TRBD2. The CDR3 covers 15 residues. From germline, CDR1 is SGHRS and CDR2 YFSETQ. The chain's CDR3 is CASSPASGSYHEQFF. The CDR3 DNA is TGCGCCAGCAGCCCCGCTAGCGGCTCCTACCATGAGCAGTTCTTC.

The CDR3 DNA sequence: TGTGCCAGCAGCCCCCTTTATGGGACAGGGAACTATGGCTACACCTTC. It yields the protein CASSPLYGTGNYGYTF. The rearrangement uses TRBV7-9 and TRBJ1-2; 9 positions match TRBD1. This CDR3 comprises 16 residues. After removal of 5 bases from V and 2 bases from J, the junction contained 9 bases not matched to a gene. Germline V gene data show CDR1 as SEHNR and CDR2 as FQNEAQ (reference sequence). The whole variable domain, filled in from reference TRBV7-9 and TRBJ1-2, reads DTGVSQNPRHKITKRGQNVTFRCDPISEHNRLYWYRQTLGQGPEFLTYFQNEAQLEKSRLLSDRFSAERPKGSFSTLEIQRTEQGDSAMYLCASSPLYGTGNYGYTFGSGTRLTVV.

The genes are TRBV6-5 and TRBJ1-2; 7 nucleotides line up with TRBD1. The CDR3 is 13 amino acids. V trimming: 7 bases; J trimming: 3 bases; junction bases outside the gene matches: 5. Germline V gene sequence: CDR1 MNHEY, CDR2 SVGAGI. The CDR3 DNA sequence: TGTGCCAGCACCCGACAGGGCGACTATGGCTACACCTTC. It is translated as CASTRQGDYGYTF.

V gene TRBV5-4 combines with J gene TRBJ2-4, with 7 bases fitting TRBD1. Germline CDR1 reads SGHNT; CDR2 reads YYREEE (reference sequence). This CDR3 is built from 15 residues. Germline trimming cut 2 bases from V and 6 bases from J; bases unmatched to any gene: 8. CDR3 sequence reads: CASSLPTGSGNIQYF. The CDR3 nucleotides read TGTGCCAGCAGCTTACCGACAGGGAGCGGAAACATTCAGTACTTC.

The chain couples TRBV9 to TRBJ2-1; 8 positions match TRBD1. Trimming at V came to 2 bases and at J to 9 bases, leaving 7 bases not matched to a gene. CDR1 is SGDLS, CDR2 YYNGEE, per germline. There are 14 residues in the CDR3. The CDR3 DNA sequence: TGTGCCAGCAGCGTTGGGCAGGGGGCTGGTGAGCAGTTCTTC. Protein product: CASSVGQGAGEQFF.

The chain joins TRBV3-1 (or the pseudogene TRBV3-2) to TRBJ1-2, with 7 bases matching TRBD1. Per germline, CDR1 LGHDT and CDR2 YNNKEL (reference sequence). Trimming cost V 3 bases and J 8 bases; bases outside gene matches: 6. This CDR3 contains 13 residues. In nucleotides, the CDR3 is TGTGCCAGCAGCCACTTAGGGACAGCGGGCTACACCTTC. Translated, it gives CASSHLGTAGYTF.

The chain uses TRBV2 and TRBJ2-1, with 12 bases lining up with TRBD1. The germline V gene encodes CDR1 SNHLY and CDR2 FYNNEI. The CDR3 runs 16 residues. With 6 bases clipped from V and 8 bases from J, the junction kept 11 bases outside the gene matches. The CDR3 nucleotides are TGTGCCAGCAGACGACCGGGACAGGGGGCGCAAGATGAGCAGTTCTTC. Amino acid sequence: CASRRPGQGAQDEQFF.

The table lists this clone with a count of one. The CDR3 loop is CASSLLGAEQPQHF. DNA of the CDR3: TGTGCCAGCAGCTTACTTGGGGCAGAACAGCCCCAGCATTTT. The V gene is TRBV7-2, the J gene TRBJ1-5, with a weak D call TRBD1 (5 bases). Trimming left V 2 bases short and J 7 bases short, with 12 bases between. The CDR3 has 14 residues. Germline CDR1 reads SGHTA; CDR2 reads FQGNSA.

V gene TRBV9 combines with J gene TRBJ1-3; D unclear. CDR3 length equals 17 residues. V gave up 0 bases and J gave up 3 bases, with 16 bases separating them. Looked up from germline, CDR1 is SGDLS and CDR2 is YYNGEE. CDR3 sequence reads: CASSVGDGPGGGNTIYF. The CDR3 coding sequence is TGTGCCAGCAGCGTAGGAGATGGGCCCGGAGGTGGAAACACCATATATTTT.

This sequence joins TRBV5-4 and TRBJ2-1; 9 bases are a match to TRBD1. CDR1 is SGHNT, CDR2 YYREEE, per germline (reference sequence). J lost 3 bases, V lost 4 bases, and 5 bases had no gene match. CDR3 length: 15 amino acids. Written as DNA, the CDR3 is TGTGCCAGCAGCGGTACAGGGGGCGGCTACAATGAGCAGTTCTTC. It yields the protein CASSGTGGGYNEQFF.

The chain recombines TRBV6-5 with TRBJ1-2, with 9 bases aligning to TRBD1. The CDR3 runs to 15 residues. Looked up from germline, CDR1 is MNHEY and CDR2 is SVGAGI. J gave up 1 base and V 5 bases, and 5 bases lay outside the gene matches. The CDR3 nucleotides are TGTGCCAGCAGTCAACAGGGGGCCCATAACTATGGCTACACCTTC. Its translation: CASSQQGAHNYGYTF.

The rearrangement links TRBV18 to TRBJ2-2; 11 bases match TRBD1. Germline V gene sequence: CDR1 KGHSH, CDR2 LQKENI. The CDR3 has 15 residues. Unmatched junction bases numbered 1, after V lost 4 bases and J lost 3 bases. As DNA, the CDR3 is TGTGCCAGCTCACGGGACAGGGGGGACACCGGGGAGCTGTTTTTT. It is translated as CASSRDRGDTGELFF. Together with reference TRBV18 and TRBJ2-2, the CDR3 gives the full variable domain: NAGVMQNPRHLVRRRGQEARLRCSPMKGHSHVYWYRQLPEEGLKFMVYLQKENIIDESGMPKERFSAEFPKEGPSILRIQQVVRGDSAAYFCASSRDRGDTGELFFGEGSRLTVL.

CDR3 in DNA: TGTGCCAGCAGCCCAAGCCCCACAACGGGGTACGAGCAGTACTTC. Residues: CASSPSPTTGYEQYF. This chain uses TRBV9 with TRBJ2-7, with TRBD2 as a possible D gene (5 bases). The germline CDR1 and CDR2 sequences are SGDLS and YYNGEE. Trimming left V 4 bases short and J 4 bases short, with 18 bases between. This CDR3 region has 15 residues.

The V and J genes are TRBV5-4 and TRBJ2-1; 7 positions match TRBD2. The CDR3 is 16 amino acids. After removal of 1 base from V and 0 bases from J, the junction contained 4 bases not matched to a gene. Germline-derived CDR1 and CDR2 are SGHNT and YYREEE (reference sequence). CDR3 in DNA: TGTGCCAGCAGCTTGTGGGGGGGGACCTCCTACAATGAGCAGTTCTTC. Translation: CASSLWGGTSYNEQFF.

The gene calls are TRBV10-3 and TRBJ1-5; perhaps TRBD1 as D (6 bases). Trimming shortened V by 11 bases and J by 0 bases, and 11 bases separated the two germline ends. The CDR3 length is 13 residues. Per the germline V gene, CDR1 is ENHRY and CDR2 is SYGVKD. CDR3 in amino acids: CASGQNSNQPQHF. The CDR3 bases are TGTGCCTCCGGACAGAATAGCAATCAGCCCCAGCATTTT.

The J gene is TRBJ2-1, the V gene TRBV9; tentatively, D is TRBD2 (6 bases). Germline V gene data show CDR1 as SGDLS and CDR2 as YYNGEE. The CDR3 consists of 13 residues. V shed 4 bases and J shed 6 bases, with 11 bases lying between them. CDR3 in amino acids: CASSPTSPNEQFF. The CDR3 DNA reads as TGTGCCAGCAGCCCGACTAGTCCCAATGAGCAGTTCTTC.

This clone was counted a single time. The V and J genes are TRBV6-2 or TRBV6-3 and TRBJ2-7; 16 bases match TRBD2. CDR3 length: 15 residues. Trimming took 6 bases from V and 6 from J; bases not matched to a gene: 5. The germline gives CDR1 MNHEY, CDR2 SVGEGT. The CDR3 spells CASSHGTSGRGEQYF. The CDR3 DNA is TGTGCCAGCAGCCATGGGACTAGCGGGAGGGGCGAGCAGTACTTC.

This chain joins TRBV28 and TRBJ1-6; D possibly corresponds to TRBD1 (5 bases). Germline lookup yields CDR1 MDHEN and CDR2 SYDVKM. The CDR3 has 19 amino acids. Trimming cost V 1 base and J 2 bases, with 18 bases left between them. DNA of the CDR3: TGTGCCAGCAGTTTATTATCCCGGGCAGGGAGGACCTATAATTCACCCCTCCACTTT. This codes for CASSLLSRAGRTYNSPLHF.

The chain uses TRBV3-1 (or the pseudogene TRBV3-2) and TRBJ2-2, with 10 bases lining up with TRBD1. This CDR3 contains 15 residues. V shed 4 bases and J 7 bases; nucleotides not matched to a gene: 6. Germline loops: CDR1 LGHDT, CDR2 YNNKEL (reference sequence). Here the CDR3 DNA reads TGTGCCAGCAGCCCGAGGGACAGGGGTCACGGGGAGCTGTTTTTT. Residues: CASSPRDRGHGELFF.

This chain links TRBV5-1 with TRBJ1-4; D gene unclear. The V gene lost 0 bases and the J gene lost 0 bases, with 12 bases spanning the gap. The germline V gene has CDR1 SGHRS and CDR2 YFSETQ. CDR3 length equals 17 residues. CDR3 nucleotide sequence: TGCGCCAGCAGCTTGGGCGGCTCCCTAGCAACTAATGAAAAACTGTTTTTT. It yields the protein CASSLGGSLATNEKLFF.

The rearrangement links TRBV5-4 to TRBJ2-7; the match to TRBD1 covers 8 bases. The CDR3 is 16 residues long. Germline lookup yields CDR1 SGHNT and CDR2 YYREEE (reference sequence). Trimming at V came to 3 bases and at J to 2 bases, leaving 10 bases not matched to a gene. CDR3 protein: CASSSPTGDRTYEQYF. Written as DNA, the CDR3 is TGTGCCAGCAGCTCCCCGACAGGGGATCGGACCTACGAGCAGTACTTC.

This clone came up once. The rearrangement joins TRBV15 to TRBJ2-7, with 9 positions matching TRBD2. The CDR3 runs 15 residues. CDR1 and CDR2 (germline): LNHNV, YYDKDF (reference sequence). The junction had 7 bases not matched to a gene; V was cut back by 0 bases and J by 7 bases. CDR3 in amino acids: CATSREQRGAGEQYF. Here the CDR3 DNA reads TGTGCCACCAGCAGAGAGCAGCGGGGGGCGGGTGAGCAGTACTTC.

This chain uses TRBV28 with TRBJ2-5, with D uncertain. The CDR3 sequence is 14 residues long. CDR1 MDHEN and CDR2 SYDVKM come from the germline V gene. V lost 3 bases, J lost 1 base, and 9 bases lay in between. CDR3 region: CASSLGSGQETQYF. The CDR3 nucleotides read TGTGCCAGCAGTTTGGGTTCAGGCCAAGAGACCCAGTACTTC. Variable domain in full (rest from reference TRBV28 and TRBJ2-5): DVKVTQSSRYLVKRTGEKVFLECVQDMDHENMFWYRQDPGLGLRLIYFSYDVKMKEKGDIPEGYSVSREKKERFSLILESASTNQTSMYLCASSLGSGQETQYFGPGTRLLVL.

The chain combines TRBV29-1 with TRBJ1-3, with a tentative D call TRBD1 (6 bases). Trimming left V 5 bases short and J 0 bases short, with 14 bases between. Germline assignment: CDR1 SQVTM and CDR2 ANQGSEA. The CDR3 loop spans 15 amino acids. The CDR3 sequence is CSVWGGGTSGNTIYF. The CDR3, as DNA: TGCAGCGTTTGGGGAGGGGGAACCTCTGGAAACACCATATATTTT.

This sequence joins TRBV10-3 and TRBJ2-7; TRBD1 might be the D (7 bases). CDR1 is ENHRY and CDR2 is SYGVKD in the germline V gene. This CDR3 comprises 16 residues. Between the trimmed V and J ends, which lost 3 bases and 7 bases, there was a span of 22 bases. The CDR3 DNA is TGTGCCATCAGTGATAGGGGGCGGGACGGTTCCAGGGAGCAGTACTTC. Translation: CAISDRGRDGSREQYF.